The 9 T cell receptor beta chains given below trace back to one sample, sequenced in a study of vaccination effects on CD4 cells after COVID-19. These receptors' targets are unknown. After more than 8 days in culture, the CD4+ T cells were isolated. Some clones are missing from TCRdb's copy, which holds only in-frame ones; the method was immunoSEQ multiplex PCR. The sample consists of about 37,000 clones, around 79% of them appearing once. The material sequenced was CD4+ T cells from PBMCs cultured without peptide, taken before COVID-19 vaccination. These receptor sequences come from a human donor who received a COVID-19 vaccine.

The J gene is TRBJ1-5, the V gene TRBV19; TRBD1 matches 8 bases. This CDR3 has 19 residues. V lost 4 bases to trimming and J lost 1 base; unmatched junction nucleotides: 15. Germline CDR1 reads LNHDA; CDR2 reads SQIVND (reference sequence). The CDR3 loop reads CASSTRTGLPLVSNQPQHF. CDR3 coding DNA: TGTGCCAGTAGTACCCGGACAGGGCTGCCTCTGGTGAGCAATCAGCCCCAGCATTTT.

The rearrangement links TRBV19 to TRBJ2-5, with D possibly TRBD2 on 5 matching bases. The CDR3 has 14 residues. V lost 3 bases and J 2 bases, leaving 10 bases between the germline ends. Germline assignment: CDR1 LNHDA and CDR2 SQIVND (reference sequence). The CDR3 region is CASSMLGKQETQYF. For the CDR3, the DNA is TGTGCCAGTAGTATGCTCGGGAAACAAGAGACCCAGTACTTC.

This clone appeared a few times. The V and J genes are TRBV30 and TRBJ1-1, with a weak D call TRBD1 (6 bases). V dropped 8 bases and J dropped 4 bases, with 11 bases sitting between them. Germline V gene sequence: CDR1 GTSNPN, CDR2 SVGIG (reference sequence). CDR3 length: 11 amino acids. DNA for the CDR3: TGTGCCCAAGTAGGGGGCACTGAAGCTTTCTTT. This gives the protein CAQVGGTEAFF.

As DNA, the CDR3 is TGTGCCAGCAGCCCCGGACAGGTCCTACGGGAGACCCAGTACTTC. It translates to CASSPGQVLRETQYF. The chain links TRBV7-2 to TRBJ2-5; 7 nucleotides agree with TRBD1. CDR3 length equals 15 residues. CDR1 and CDR2 from the germline V gene are SGHTA and FQGNSA. V lost 5 bases, J lost 5 bases, and 11 bases stayed unmatched.

The chain carries TRBV6-4 and TRBJ2-3, with a possible D match to TRBD2 (6 bases). Germline V lookup: CDR1 MRHNA, CDR2 SNTAGT. V gave up 8 bases and J gave up 2 bases, with 11 bases separating them. The CDR3 runs to 13 residues. CDR3 sequence reads: CASGAGHTDTQYF. The CDR3 DNA is TGTGCCAGCGGAGCGGGTCACACAGATACGCAGTATTTT.

The chain is built from TRBV25-1 and TRBJ1-1; the D gene is possibly TRBD1 (6 bases). The CDR3 contains 15 residues. Germline values: CDR1 MGHDK, CDR2 SYGVNS. V was trimmed by 1 base and J by 9 bases, leaving 18 bases between them. The CDR3 DNA sequence: TGTGCCAGCAGTGAATTCGGCCGAGGGGGACCTAAAGCTTTCTTT. Translated: CASSEFGRGGPKAFF.

The chain links TRBV2 to TRBJ2-7; TRBD1 or TRBD2 may be the D gene (5 bases each). Trimming stripped 6 bases from V and 5 bases from J, with 11 bases between. From germline, CDR1 is SNHLY and CDR2 FYNNEI. The CDR3 contains 12 residues. This chain's CDR3 is CASSRESHEQYF. The CDR3 DNA reads TGTGCCAGCAGCAGGGAGAGCCACGAGCAGTACTTC.

The chain recombines TRBV7-2 with TRBJ2-5; D call uncertain. This CDR3 comprises 14 residues. Germline CDR1 reads SGHTA; CDR2 reads FQGNSA. V lost 1 base, J lost 1 base, and 7 bases lay in between. The CDR3 spells CASSLGGSQETQYF. In nucleotides, the CDR3 is TGTGCCAGCAGCTTAGGTGGTAGCCAAGAGACCCAGTACTTC.

This rearrangement joins TRBV5-1 to TRBJ2-5; 7 nucleotides line up with TRBD1. CDR1 is SGHRS, CDR2 YFSETQ, per germline. V lost 2 bases to trimming and J lost 5 bases; unmatched junction nucleotides: 9. The length of the CDR3 is 15 residues. In nucleotides, the CDR3 is TGCGCCAGCAGCTTCCGACAGGGTGTAGGGGAGACCCAGTACTTC. It yields the protein CASSFRQGVGETQYF.